This T cell receptor beta chain was sequenced for a study of shared clonotypes between healthy human individuals. Study-level findings and limits: A handful of donors showed sharing of about 4.6% of naive CD4 clonotypes. Inspection by rarefaction showed sorted-subset sequencing to be incomplete despite large depth.

Concerning this clone itself: What it binds is not known.

The CDR3 length is 14 residues. V shed 2 bases and J shed 3 bases, with 11 bases lying between them. Germline values: CDR1 MDHEN, CDR2 SYDVKM. Naive CD8 cells lacked CD45RO, underwent positive selection for CCR7 and left out terminally differentiated effector memory CD45RA+ cells. Investigators spread the genomic DNA of each subset evenly over several immunoSEQ plates. Only in-frame clones appear in the TCRdb table, and some are missing; sequencing was by immunoSEQ multiplex PCR. Of 500,000 to 700,000 clones in the sample, about 95% were seen once. V usage is TRBV28 and J usage is TRBJ2-7; no firm D call. Sequencing used naive CD8+ T cells sorted from blood. The clonotype was recovered from a young woman in good health. The chain's CDR3 is CASSLRAYNYEQYF. The CDR3 DNA follows: TGTGCCAGCAGTTTACGGGCCTATAACTACGAGCAGTACTTC.